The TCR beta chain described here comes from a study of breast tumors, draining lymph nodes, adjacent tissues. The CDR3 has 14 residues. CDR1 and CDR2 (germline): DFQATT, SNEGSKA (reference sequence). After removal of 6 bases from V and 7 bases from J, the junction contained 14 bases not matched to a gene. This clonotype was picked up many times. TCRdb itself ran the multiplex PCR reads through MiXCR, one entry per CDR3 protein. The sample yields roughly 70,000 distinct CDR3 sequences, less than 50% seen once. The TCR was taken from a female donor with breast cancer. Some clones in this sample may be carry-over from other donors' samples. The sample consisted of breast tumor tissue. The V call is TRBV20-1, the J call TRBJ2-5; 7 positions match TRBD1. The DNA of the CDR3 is TGCAGTGCACCGGACAGGAAATCGGAAGCGACCCAGTACTTC. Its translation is CSAPDRKSEATQYF.